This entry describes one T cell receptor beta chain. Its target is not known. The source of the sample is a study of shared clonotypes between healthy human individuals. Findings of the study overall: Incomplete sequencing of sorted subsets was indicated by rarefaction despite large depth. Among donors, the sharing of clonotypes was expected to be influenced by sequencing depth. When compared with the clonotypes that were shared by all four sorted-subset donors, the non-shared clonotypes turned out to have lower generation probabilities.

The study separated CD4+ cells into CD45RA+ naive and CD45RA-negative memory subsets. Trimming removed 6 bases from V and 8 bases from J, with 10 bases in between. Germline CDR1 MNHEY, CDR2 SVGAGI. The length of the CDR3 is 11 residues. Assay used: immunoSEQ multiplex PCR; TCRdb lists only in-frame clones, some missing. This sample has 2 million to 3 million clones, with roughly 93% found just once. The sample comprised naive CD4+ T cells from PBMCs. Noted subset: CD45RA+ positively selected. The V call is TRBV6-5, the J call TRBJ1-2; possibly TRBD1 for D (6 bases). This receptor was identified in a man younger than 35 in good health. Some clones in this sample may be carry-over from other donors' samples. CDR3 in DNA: TGTGCCAGCAGGGGAGGGGGGGGCTACACCTTC. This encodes CASRGGGGYTF.